This TCR beta chain stems from a study of T-cell reconstitution after alpha-beta-depleted transplantation in children. For this clonotype: Its matching antigen is unknown.

The CDR3 covers 15 residues. The V and J ends lost 0 bases and 2 bases, in that order; junction bases with no gene match: 1. The germline CDR1 and CDR2 sequences are SGDLS and YYNGEE. Unique molecular identifiers were incorporated when the TCRbeta library was constructed. TCRdb re-analysed the PCR reads in MiXCR, keeping a single row per CDR3 protein. The table lists a few hundred thousand distinct CDR3 sequences, roughly 7.8% of them singletons. Overall study findings and caveats: Roughly two months post-transplant, alpha-beta T cells reportedly originated from several hundred graft clones that had expanded. From surviving recipient T cells and thymic progenitors came the high day-60 TCRbeta diversity observed in some patients. The main origin of T-cell counts and diversity one year after transplant was newly produced T cells.

The source is a female patient aged 2 to 10 who had a stem cell transplant for Fanconi anemia, so the T cells may come from the graft donor. The input for sequencing was peripheral blood, taken 360 days after TCRalphabeta/CD19-depleted stem cell transplant. The genes are TRBV9 and TRBJ2-1, with 8 bases aligning to TRBD2. In DNA, the CDR3 is TGTGCCAGCAGCGTAGTCGGGGGGGCCTACAATGAGCAGTTCTTC. Translation: CASSVVGGAYNEQFF.